This is a list of T cell receptor beta chains from one sample in a study of blood T cells in healthy people across ages. One entry per CDR3 protein results from TCRdb running MiXCR on the 5' RACE reads. The sample includes around 1.5 million distinct CDR3 sequences, approximately 59% of them seen just once. The source material was blood. The receptors originated from a young man in good health. CDR3s leave out the opening cysteine and the closing phenylalanine or tryptophan.

cdr3_aa j_call v_call
ASKQRVGNPDEQY . TRBV27
ASSQEGTSRVTQY TRBJ2-5 TRBV3-1
ASTDRGGGTEAF TRBJ1-1 TRBV12-3/TRBV12-4
ASRPATGPNEKLF TRBJ1-4 TRBV27
ASSDSAHYEQY TRBJ2-7 TRBV6-5
ASSHPLGGKVGDTQY TRBJ2-3 TRBV21-1
ASSITSLGDTQY TRBJ2-3 TRBV27
AVRAGALGEQY TRBJ2-7 TRBV10-3
ASSPFNDRGQETQY TRBJ2-5 TRBV5-1
ASSQGQFTGNEQF TRBJ2-1 TRBV7-2
SARGSNTGELF TRBJ2-2 TRBV20-1
ASSLNSPSPEQY . TRBV13
ASSQDLTRGGRYYEQY TRBJ2-7 TRBV4-2
ASRNSGSRSDTQY TRBJ2-3 TRBV14
ASSLVWTSGGGEHTDTQY TRBJ2-3 TRBV7-2
ASSLMGITEQY TRBJ2-7 TRBV3-1
ASRTSGRASGELF TRBJ2-2 TRBV11-2
SAVVGYEQY TRBJ2-7 TRBV29-1
SARDAGTVTYEQY TRBJ2-7 TRBV20-1
ASDAKANYGYT TRBJ1-2 TRBV2
SAREQARRETQY . TRBV20-1
ASSLGYRGAGANVLT TRBJ2-6 TRBV27
ASSTIGLNYGYT TRBJ1-2 TRBV6-5
ASSSTPGGGYEQY TRBJ2-7 TRBV5-1
ASREPGGVDNEQF TRBJ2-1 TRBV5-1
ASSLATGTGDVNEQY . TRBV7-9
ASSSLRDRNYEQY . TRBV7-9
ASSVRDRLYEQY TRBJ2-7 TRBV25-1
SARDRDSGANVLT TRBJ2-6 TRBV20-1
ASSLRGQAADTQY TRBJ2-3 TRBV5-1
ANRSRGRETQY . TRBV10-3
ATSRTGGYTEAF TRBJ1-1 TRBV15
ASSHVSDRANTDTQY TRBJ2-3 TRBV3-1
ASSLVGTEVYEQY . TRBV7-2
SARDQGAGYGETQY TRBJ2-5 TRBV20-1